These 17 T cell receptor beta chains were all obtained from the same sample, sequenced in a study of control samples from healthy donors and cancer patients. Using immunoSEQ multiplex PCR, the repertoire was profiled, and TCRdb retains in-frame clones only, with some absent. The sample holds 130,000 or so clones; roughly 84% are singletons and the top ten take about 3.4%. Sequencing was performed on blood. The receptors were gathered from a man aged 50 or older in good health.

This chain links TRBV29-1 with TRBJ1-5; the D is unclear. Germline CDR1 and CDR2: SQVTM and ANQGSEA. Trimming shortened V by 5 bases and J by 0 bases, and 8 bases separated the two germline ends. This CDR3 contains 13 residues. The CDR3 nucleotides read TGCAGCGTTCGAGAGGATAGCAATCAGCCCCAGCATTTT. Its translation is CSVREDSNQPQHF. Full variable domain (rest looked up from reference TRBV29-1 and TRBJ1-5): SAVISQKPSRDICQRGTSLTIQCQVDSQVTMMFWYRQQPGQSLTLIATANQGSEATYESGFVIDKFPISRPNLTFSTLTVSNMSPEDSSIYLCSVREDSNQPQHFGDGTRLSIL.

The count of this clone is one. The V gene is TRBV27, the J gene TRBJ2-5; 7 positions match TRBD1. Per the germline V gene, CDR1 is MNHEY and CDR2 is SMNVEV (reference sequence). CDR3 size: 14 residues. Germline trimming cut 1 base from V and 3 bases from J; bases unmatched to any gene: 2. CDR3 DNA: TGTGCCAGCAGTTTATTCCAGGGGGAAGAGACCCAGTACTTC. Its protein is CASSLFQGEETQYF.

The chain uses TRBV27 and TRBJ2-7; D call uncertain. CDR3 length equals 13 residues. The V and J ends lost 5 bases and 3 bases respectively, with 11 bases between them. Germline CDR1 MNHEY, CDR2 SMNVEV (reference sequence). The CDR3 loop is CASSPLPSYEQYF. The CDR3 nucleotides are TGTGCCAGCAGTCCCCTCCCAAGCTACGAGCAGTACTTC.

This rearrangement joins TRBV4-1 to TRBJ2-2; no definite D call. CDR1 and CDR2 from the germline V gene are MGHRA and YSYEKL. V lost 1 base, J lost 3 bases, and 9 bases lay in between. This CDR3 contains 15 residues. DNA for the CDR3: TGCGCCAGCAGCCAAGGAGTAAGGGACACCGGGGAGCTGTTTTTT. It is translated as CASSQGVRDTGELFF.

This chain joins TRBV28 and TRBJ2-5; 11 bases line up with TRBD1. This CDR3 has 16 residues. The trim removed 6 bases at V and 5 bases at J, leaving 11 bases unmatched. CDR1 and CDR2 from the germline V gene are MDHEN and SYDVKM. The CDR3: CASRQNPGTGGETQYF. CDR3 nucleotide sequence: TGTGCCAGCAGACAAAACCCCGGGACAGGGGGGGAGACCCAGTACTTC.

V usage is TRBV2 and J usage is TRBJ1-5; weak D call: TRBD1 (5 bases). The CDR3 totals 15 residues. The germline CDR1 and CDR2 sequences are SNHLY and FYNNEI. Trimming removed 6 bases from V and 0 bases from J, with 12 bases in between. The CDR3 loop is CASSMGRASNQPQHF. The CDR3 nucleotides read TGTGCCAGCAGCATGGGGCGGGCTAGCAATCAGCCCCAGCATTTT.

The chain combines TRBV25-1 with TRBJ1-2, with 8 bases fitting TRBD1. Germline loops: CDR1 MGHDK, CDR2 SYGVNS. Germline trimming cut 4 bases from V and 3 bases from J; bases unmatched to any gene: 10. The CDR3 totals 16 residues. The CDR3 DNA sequence: TGTGCCAGCAGTGCGAGGACAGGGAAAGGCGACTATGGCTACACCTTC. It encodes CASSARTGKGDYGYTF.

The chain carries TRBV19 and TRBJ2-5; D is possibly TRBD2 (6 bases). V dropped 3 bases and J dropped 5 bases, with 10 bases sitting between them. The CDR3 covers 13 residues. Germline assignment: CDR1 LNHDA and CDR2 SQIVND (reference sequence). The CDR3 coding sequence is TGTGCCAGTAGTATGGTTAGCGGTGAGACCCAGTACTTC. It translates to CASSMVSGETQYF.

In this sample, this clone turned up a few times. J is TRBJ1-4 and V is TRBV27; D unresolved. Germline CDR1 reads MNHEY; CDR2 reads SMNVEV (reference sequence). The CDR3 is made up of 11 amino acids. Trimming left V 4 bases short and J 3 bases short, with 0 bases between. The DNA of the CDR3 is TGTGCCAGCAGTTCTAATGAAAAACTGTTTTTT. Encoded protein: CASSSNEKLFF. The complete variable domain, with remaining parts taken from reference TRBV27 and TRBJ1-4, reads EAQVTQNPRYLITVTGKKLTVTCSQNMNHEYMSWYRQDPGLGLRQIYYSMNVEVTDKGDVPEGYKVSRKEKRNFPLILESPSPNQTSLYFCASSSNEKLFFGSGTQLSVL.

The genes are TRBV28 and TRBJ1-1, with a tentative D call TRBD1 (6 bases). This CDR3 is 14 amino acids long. V dropped 5 bases and J dropped 5 bases, with 15 bases sitting between them. Germline CDR1 is MDHEN and CDR2 is SYDVKM. CDR3 loop: CASSTTGSWTEAFF. In nucleotides, the CDR3 is TGTGCCAGCAGTACTACAGGGTCGTGGACTGAAGCTTTCTTT.

J is TRBJ1-1 and V is TRBV29-1; TRBD1 matches at 7 bases. The V gene's germline CDR1 is SQVTM and CDR2 ANQGSEA. Trimming at V came to 7 bases and at J to 2 bases, leaving 7 bases not matched to a gene. This CDR3 has 13 amino acids. The DNA of the CDR3 is TGCAGCGGGGTAGGGACAGCCAACACTGAAGCTTTCTTT. Protein sequence: CSGVGTANTEAFF.

This chain joins TRBV20-1 and TRBJ2-7; TRBD1 might be the D (5 bases). Deletions cut 3 bases from V and 0 bases from J, with 18 bases between. Per the germline V gene, CDR1 is DFQATT and CDR2 is SNEGSKA (reference sequence). This CDR3 is 16 amino acids long. Here the CDR3 reads CSASHGMAGYSYEQYF. CDR3 DNA: TGCAGTGCTAGTCACGGTATGGCAGGGTACTCCTACGAGCAGTACTTC.

CDR3 sequence: CAWTSGANVLTF. The CDR3 DNA is TGTGCCTGGACCTCTGGGGCCAACGTCCTGACTTTC. The V call is TRBV30, the J call TRBJ2-6; D is undetermined. The CDR3 is made up of 12 amino acids. CDR1 GTSNPN and CDR2 SVGIG come from the germline V gene (reference sequence). The V end was cut by 4 bases, the J end by 0 bases, with 1 base between.

The chain couples TRBV6-6 to TRBJ1-3; possible D gene TRBD1, 6 bases. This CDR3 region has 14 residues. Per germline, CDR1 MNHNY and CDR2 SVGAGI (reference sequence). The germline V and J ends were trimmed by 0 bases and 5 bases, with 8 bases remaining between them. The CDR3 DNA sequence: TGTGCCAGCAGTTACTCGGGGGCTAGAAACACCATATATTTT. Translated, it gives CASSYSGARNTIYF.

The sample holds a few counts of this clone. The V and J genes are TRBV11-2 and TRBJ2-7, with D perhaps being TRBD1 or TRBD2 (5 bases each). V lost 8 bases, J lost 5 bases, and 19 bases lay in between. Germline V CDR1 and CDR2: SGHAT, FQNNGV. The CDR3 is 14 amino acids. CDR3 amino acids: CASALGEGRHEQYF. For the CDR3, the DNA is TGTGCCAGCGCCCTGGGCGAGGGGCGCCACGAGCAGTACTTC.

The chain links TRBV6-5 to TRBJ1-1, with D perhaps TRBD1 (5 bases). V was pared by 6 bases and J by 5 bases, with 16 bases between. Per the germline V gene, CDR1 is MNHEY and CDR2 is SVGAGI. CDR3 size: 14 residues. The CDR3 spells CASRQRGGMTEAFF. Here the CDR3 DNA reads TGTGCCAGCAGGCAAAGGGGTGGGATGACTGAAGCTTTCTTT.

This chain links TRBV7-2 with TRBJ1-4; TRBD1 aligns across 10 bases. The J segment lost 6 bases and the V segment lost 4 bases, leaving 2 bases of the junction unmatched. CDR3 length equals 14 residues. The germline gives CDR1 SGHTA, CDR2 FQGNSA. As DNA, the CDR3 is TGTGCCAGCAGCTGGACAGGGGGGGATGAAAAACTGTTTTTT. It is translated as CASSWTGGDEKLFF.